This T cell receptor (beta chain) emerged from a study of blood T cell repertoires in COVID-19. As for the study in general: Sites in the United States, Italy and Spain provided acute and convalescent COVID-19 samples. T cells, B-cell-depleted T cells, or PBMCs provided the cDNA or gDNA that served as material.

Methods used by the authors: Reference gene primer amplification gave nucleated cell count estimates. This table comes from immunoSEQ multiplex PCR, and its TCRdb copy is limited to in-frame clones, with some not included. V and J calls and clone size are copied from that table; D and trimming were computed from the DNA. Among 200,000 to 300,000 clones listed, about 87% were seen once. This clone appeared a few times. Germline V gene lookup returns CDR1 SNHLY and CDR2 FYNNEI. The CDR3 is 15 amino acids. V gave up 7 bases and J gave up 3 bases, with 18 bases separating them. Material: peripheral blood. This rearrangement joins TRBV2 to TRBJ1-1; perhaps TRBD1 as D (5 bases). The TCR was taken from a woman in her forties with acute or convalescent COVID-19. In DNA, the CDR3 is TGTGCCAGCACCGAGAATGGGGGGTCCTACACTGAAGCTTTCTTT. This codes for CASTENGGSYTEAFF.